This T cell receptor (beta chain) derives from a study of blood T cell repertoires in COVID-19. Turning to the study itself: From T cells, B-cell-depleted T cells, or PBMCs came the material, which was cDNA or gDNA.

This CDR3 has 14 residues. Germline V gives CDR1 SGHRS, CDR2 YFSETQ. V was clipped by 4 bases and J by 2 bases; unmatched bases: 5. Using immunoSEQ multiplex PCR, the repertoire was profiled, and TCRdb retains in-frame clones only, with some absent. Altogether about 240,000 clones are present, more than 75% being singletons, with the ten largest covering just under 1%. Specimen: peripheral blood. The TCR was taken from a woman in her thirties or forties who had recovered from COVID-19. The chain recombines TRBV5-1 with TRBJ1-1; 7 bases agree with TRBD1. The DNA for the CDR3 is TGCGCCAGCAGCCGAGGGACAGCTAACACTGAAGCTTTCTTT. Translation: CASSRGTANTEAFF.